This T cell receptor (beta chain) stems from a study of T-cell memory formation after mild COVID-19. Overall study context: Largely, the TCR clusters proved donor specific.

Note on this clonotype: Its target is not known.

Whole-study findings and limits: Contracting clones, day 15 to 85, had balanced CD4/CD8, and later expanders favored CD4+. Pre-infection memory showed some responding clones, and this suggested that cross-reactive memory joined.

The CDR3 has 16 residues. Germline values: CDR1 KGHSH, CDR2 LQKENI. The germline V and J ends were trimmed by 2 bases and 4 bases, with 16 bases remaining between them. TCRdb fed the 5' RACE reads into MiXCR, producing one record per CDR3 protein. This sample yields under 300,000 distinct CDR3 sequences, of which approximately 10% are seen a single time; approximately 20% belongs to the top ten. Sequenced input: PBMCs or a T cell subset sorted from them (not recorded which). The chain combines TRBV18 with TRBJ2-3; D may be TRBD1 (5 bases). This clonotype was obtained from a man in his late teens or twenties who had mild COVID-19 (a few samples of this study predate the infection). Cell type and time point are not known. CDR3 sequence reads: CASSPTSQVPPDTQYF. The CDR3, as DNA: TGTGCCAGCTCACCAACTTCACAGGTCCCCCCAGATACGCAGTATTTT. Full variable domain (rest looked up from reference TRBV18 and TRBJ2-3): NAGVMQNPRHLVRRRGQEARLRCSPMKGHSHVYWYRQLPEEGLKFMVYLQKENIIDESGMPKERFSAEFPKEGPSILRIQQVVRGDSAAYFCASSPTSQVPPDTQYFGPGTRLTVL.